This T cell receptor (beta chain) derives from a study of T cells in Graves' hyperthyroidism and ophthalmopathy. Amplification of TCR beta CDR3 regions used RNA as the template. During a first-round RT-PCR of the TCR CDR3, the HTBI primer set was used. Using its own MiXCR run on the multiplex PCR reads, TCRdb lists one record per CDR3 protein. This table holds approximately 400,000 distinct CDR3 sequences, about 13% found once. This clonotype has ten or more counts. The CDR3 has 15 residues. Germline loops: CDR1 SGDLS, CDR2 YYNGEE. Unmatched junction bases numbered 5, after V lost 2 bases and J lost 2 bases.

The chain joins TRBV9 to TRBJ1-2, with 8 bases identical to TRBD1. The sequence was collected from a man younger than 40 with Graves' hyperthyroidism that later progressed to Graves' ophthalmopathy. The material sequenced was blood. The CDR3 protein is CASSVGQGGNYGYTF. The CDR3 DNA sequence: TGTGCCAGCAGCGTTGGACAGGGCGGGAACTATGGCTACACCTTC.